Below, 14 T cell receptor beta chains from the same sample are listed, as sequenced in a study of blood T cells in healthy people across ages. Primers used in a second PCR of roughly 6 to 11 cycles were a sample-barcoded 5' primer and a J-beta primer mix. Each CDR3 protein is one row after TCRdb ran MiXCR on the 5' RACE reads. The profile shows some 850,000 distinct CDR3 sequences, about 26% of them singletons. These same data were also listed under a study on T cells of mothers and their children.

Material for sequencing was blood. Receptor source: a boy between 5 and 17 years old in good health.

In its sample, this clonotype was seen a few times. The V gene is TRBV28, the J gene TRBJ2-7; D is uncertain. The ends were cut back, 5 bases at V and 5 bases at J, with 7 bases in the middle. This CDR3 spans 11 amino acids. The germline gives CDR1 MDHEN, CDR2 SYDVKM. CDR3 in DNA: TGTGCCAGCAGTCCCTGGAACGAGCAGTACTTC. This encodes CASSPWNEQYF. The entire variable domain, with the rest obtained from reference TRBV28 and TRBJ2-7, is as follows: DVKVTQSSRYLVKRTGEKVFLECVQDMDHENMFWYRQDPGLGLRLIYFSYDVKMKEKGDIPEGYSVSREKKERFSLILESASTNQTSMYLCASSPWNEQYFGPGTRLTVT.

This clonotype has more than one count but fewer than ten. The chain recombines TRBV28 with TRBJ2-5, with D perhaps matching TRBD1 or TRBD2 (6 bases each). This CDR3 contains 17 residues. Germline assignment: CDR1 MDHEN and CDR2 SYDVKM. Deletions cut 8 bases from V and 1 base from J, with 23 bases between. This CDR3 reads CASGPPREQGPQETQYF. CDR3 nucleotides: TGTGCCAGCGGTCCGCCCCGGGAGCAGGGGCCCCAAGAGACCCAGTACTTC.

Details on this clonotype: No conserved phenylalanine or tryptophan ends this CDR3, so it is likely a read error. V is TRBV5-1 and J is TRBJ2-5; TRBD1 might be the D (5 bases). The CDR3 sequence is 13 residues long. CDR1 SGHRS and CDR2 YFSETQ come from the germline V gene. The V and J ends lost 0 bases and 4 bases respectively, with 7 bases between them. CDR3 amino acids: CASSLEGRETQYL. For the CDR3, the DNA is TGCGCCAGCAGCTTGGAGGGGCGAGAGACCCAGTACCTC.

The chain uses TRBV25-1 and TRBJ2-2; no definite D call. V lost 6 bases to trimming and J lost 13 bases, with 18 bases between them. This CDR3 region has 13 residues. The germline V gene encodes CDR1 MGHDK and CDR2 SYGVNS. CDR3: CASSASGLPLLFF. CDR3 bases: TGTGCCAGCAGCGCGTCGGGCCTTCCGTTGCTGTTTTTT.

V is TRBV7-9 and J is TRBJ2-5; perhaps TRBD2 as D (5 bases). V was cut by 1 base and J by 2 bases, with 11 bases left in between. The length of the CDR3 is 15 residues. Germline lookup yields CDR1 SEHNR and CDR2 FQNEAQ (reference sequence). The CDR3 loop is CASSLGEAEQETQYF. Written as DNA, the CDR3 is TGTGCCAGCAGCTTAGGGGAAGCGGAGCAAGAGACCCAGTACTTC. The full variable domain, rest sourced from reference TRBV7-9 and TRBJ2-5, is DTGVSQNPRHKITKRGQNVTFRCDPISEHNRLYWYRQTLGQGPEFLTYFQNEAQLEKSRLLSDRFSAERPKGSFSTLEIQRTEQGDSAMYLCASSLGEAEQETQYFGPGTRLLVL.

This clonotype was found a few times. V is TRBV10-2 and J is TRBJ2-2; 9 bases align to TRBD2. CDR3 length: 15 residues. The germline V gene encodes CDR1 WSHSY and CDR2 SAAADI. With 5 bases clipped from V and 6 bases from J, the junction kept 7 bases outside the gene matches. The CDR3 nucleotides are TGCGCCAGCAGTCTTAGCGGGGGAGCGGCCGGGGAGCTGTTTTTT. This translates into CASSLSGGAAGELFF.

This rearrangement joins TRBV10-2 to TRBJ2-1, with TRBD2 matching 9 bases. The germline gives CDR1 WSHSY, CDR2 SAAADI. V shed 7 bases and J 10 bases; nucleotides not matched to a gene: 11. CDR3 length equals 14 residues. The CDR3 bases are TGCGCCAGCATGGGTGGCGGGGGGGCCTGGGAGCAGTTCTTC. It is translated as CASMGGGGAWEQFF.

This clonotype was detected only a few times. V usage is TRBV27 and J usage is TRBJ1-4, with D tentatively TRBD1 (6 bases). The CDR3 is 12 amino acids. V lost 6 bases, J lost 5 bases, and 7 bases lay in between. Germline-derived CDR1 and CDR2 are MNHEY and SMNVEV (reference sequence). The DNA for the CDR3 is TGTGCCAGCAGCGGGGGCAATGAAAAACTGTTTTTT. The encoded protein is CASSGGNEKLFF.

This clonotype was seen a handful of times. The junction and the germline gene differ at one end; a read error may be behind it. CDR3 in DNA: TGTGCTAGCAGCTCAGGGTTCGAGGAGACCCAGTACTTC. Residues: CASSSGFEETQYF. The V gene is TRBV7-7, the J gene TRBJ2-5, with D perhaps TRBD1 (5 bases). This CDR3 is built from 13 residues. Germline CDR1 reads SSHAT; CDR2 reads FNYEAQ (reference sequence). Full variable domain (rest looked up from reference TRBV7-7 and TRBJ2-5): GAGVSQSPRYKVTKRGQDVTLRCDPISSHATLYWYQQALGQGPEFLTYFNYEAQPDKSGLPSDRFSAERPEGSISTLTIQRTEQRDSAMYRCASSSGFEETQYFGPGTRLLVL.

The chain recombines TRBV29-1 with TRBJ2-5, with 9 bases identical to TRBD1. The J call may be wrong; the DNA end is better matched by TRBJ2-7. The CDR3 sequence is 13 residues long. In germline, CDR1 is SQVTM, CDR2 ANQGSEA. CDR3 loop: CSVPGTGLNEQYF. The CDR3 coding sequence is TGCAGCGTACCCGGGACAGGGCTCAACGAGCAGTACTTC.

This clonotype was detected only a few times. This sequence joins TRBV25-1 and TRBJ1-2, with 11 nucleotides matching TRBD1. The germline V gene has CDR1 MGHDK and CDR2 SYGVNS. The J segment lost 7 bases and the V segment lost 11 bases, leaving 3 bases of the junction unmatched. This CDR3 is built from 11 residues. This chain's CDR3 is CASGTGGGYTF. The CDR3 DNA sequence: TGTGCCTCCGGGACAGGGGGTGGCTACACCTTC.

This rearrangement joins TRBV5-1 to TRBJ1-2; D might be TRBD1 (6 bases). Germline-derived CDR1 and CDR2 are SGHRS and YFSETQ. The CDR3 contains 15 residues. V shed 0 bases and J shed 5 bases, with 14 bases lying between them. CDR3 loop: CASSLDAWTEYGYTF. Here the CDR3 DNA reads TGCGCCAGCAGCTTGGACGCGTGGACAGAGTATGGCTACACCTTC. The full variable domain, rest sourced from reference TRBV5-1 and TRBJ1-2, is KAGVTQTPRYLIKTRGQQVTLSCSPISGHRSVSWYQQTPGQGLQFLFEYFSETQRNKGNFPGRFSGRQFSNSRSEMNVSTLELGDSALYLCASSLDAWTEYGYTFGSGTRLTVV.

This rearrangement joins TRBV7-3 to TRBJ2-6; 14 bases map to TRBD2. Germline V gives CDR1 SGHTA, CDR2 FQGTGA. The CDR3 loop spans 20 amino acids. V shed 1 base and J 3 bases; nucleotides not matched to a gene: 8. CDR3 amino acids: CASSLRWTSGGPFGANVLTF. CDR3 nucleotide sequence: TGTGCCAGCAGCTTAAGGTGGACTAGCGGGGGGCCCTTTGGGGCCAACGTCCTGACTTTC.

This clonotype has a handful of counts. This chain joins TRBV12-3 or TRBV12-4 and TRBJ2-5; no reliable D call. The J call may be in error: the DNA end matches TRBJ2-1 better. The CDR3 runs 13 residues. The chain's CDR3 is CASSPEVYNEQFF. DNA of the CDR3: TGTGCCAGCAGCCCTGAAGTATACAATGAGCAGTTCTTC.